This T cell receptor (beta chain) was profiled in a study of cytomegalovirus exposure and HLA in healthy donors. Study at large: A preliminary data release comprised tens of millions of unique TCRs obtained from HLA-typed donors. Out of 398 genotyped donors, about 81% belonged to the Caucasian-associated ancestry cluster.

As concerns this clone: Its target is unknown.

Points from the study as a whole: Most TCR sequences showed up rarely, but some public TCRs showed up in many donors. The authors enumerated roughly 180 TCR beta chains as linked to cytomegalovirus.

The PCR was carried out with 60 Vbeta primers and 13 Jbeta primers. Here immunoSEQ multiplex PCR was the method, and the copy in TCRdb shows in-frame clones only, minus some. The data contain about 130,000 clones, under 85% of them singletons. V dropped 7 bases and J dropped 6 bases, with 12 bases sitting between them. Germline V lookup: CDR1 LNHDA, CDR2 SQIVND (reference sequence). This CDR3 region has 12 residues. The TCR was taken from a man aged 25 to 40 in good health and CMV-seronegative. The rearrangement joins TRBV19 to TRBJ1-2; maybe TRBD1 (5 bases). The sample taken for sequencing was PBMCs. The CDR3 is CASTAGYHGYTF. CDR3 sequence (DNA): TGTGCCAGTACGGCAGGGTATCATGGCTACACCTTC.